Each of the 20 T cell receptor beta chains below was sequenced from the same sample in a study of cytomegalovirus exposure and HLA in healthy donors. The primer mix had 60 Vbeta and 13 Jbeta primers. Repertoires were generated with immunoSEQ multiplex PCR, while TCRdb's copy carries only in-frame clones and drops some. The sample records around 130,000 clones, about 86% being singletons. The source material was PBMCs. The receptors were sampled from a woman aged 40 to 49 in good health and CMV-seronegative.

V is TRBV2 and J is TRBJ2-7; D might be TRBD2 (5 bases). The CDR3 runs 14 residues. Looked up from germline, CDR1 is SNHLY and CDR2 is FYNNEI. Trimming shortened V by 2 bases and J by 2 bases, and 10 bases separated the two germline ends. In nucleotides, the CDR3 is TGTGCCAGCAGTGAATTCAACGGGGCCTACGAGCAGTACTTC. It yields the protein CASSEFNGAYEQYF.

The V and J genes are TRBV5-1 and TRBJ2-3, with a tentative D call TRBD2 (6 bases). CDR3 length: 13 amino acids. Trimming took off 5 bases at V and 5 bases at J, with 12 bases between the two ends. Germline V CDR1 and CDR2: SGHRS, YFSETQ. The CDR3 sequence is CASSSEGRDTQYF. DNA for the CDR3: TGCGCCAGCAGTTCGGAGGGACGAGATACGCAGTATTTT.

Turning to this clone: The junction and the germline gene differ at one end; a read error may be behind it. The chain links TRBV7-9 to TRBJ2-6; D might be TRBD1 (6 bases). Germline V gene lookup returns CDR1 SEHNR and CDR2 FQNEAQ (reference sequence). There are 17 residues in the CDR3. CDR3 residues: CASTRTGVSLGASVLTF. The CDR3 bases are TGTGCCAGCACCCGCACTGGGGTTTCTTTGGGGGCCAGCGTCCTGACTTTC.

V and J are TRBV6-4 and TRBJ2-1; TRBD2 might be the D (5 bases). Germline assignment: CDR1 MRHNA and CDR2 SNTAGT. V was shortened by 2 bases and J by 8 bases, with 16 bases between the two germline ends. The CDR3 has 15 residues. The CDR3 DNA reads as TGTGCCAGCAGTGACGGGAGTTTGGGTTTCGATGAGCAGTTCTTC. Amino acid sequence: CASSDGSLGFDEQFF.

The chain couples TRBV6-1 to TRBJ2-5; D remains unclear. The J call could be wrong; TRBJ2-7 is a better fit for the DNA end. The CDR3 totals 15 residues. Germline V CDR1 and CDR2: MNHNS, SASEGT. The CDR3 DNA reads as TGTGCCAGCAGTGAAGCAATCAAGAGCCGCTACGAGCAGTACTTC. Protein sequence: CASSEAIKSRYEQYF.

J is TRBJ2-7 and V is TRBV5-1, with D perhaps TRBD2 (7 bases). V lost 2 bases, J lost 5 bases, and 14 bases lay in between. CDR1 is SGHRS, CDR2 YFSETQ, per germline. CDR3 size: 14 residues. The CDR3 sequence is CASSLGGGFDEQYF. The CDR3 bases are TGCGCCAGCAGCTTAGGGGGGGGATTCGACGAGCAGTACTTC.

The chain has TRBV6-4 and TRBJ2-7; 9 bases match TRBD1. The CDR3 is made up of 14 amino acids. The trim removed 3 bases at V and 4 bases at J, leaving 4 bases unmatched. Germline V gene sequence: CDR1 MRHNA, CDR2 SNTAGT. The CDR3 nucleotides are TGTGCCAGCAGTGAGGGGACAGGGCCTTACGAGCAGTACTTC. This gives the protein CASSEGTGPYEQYF.

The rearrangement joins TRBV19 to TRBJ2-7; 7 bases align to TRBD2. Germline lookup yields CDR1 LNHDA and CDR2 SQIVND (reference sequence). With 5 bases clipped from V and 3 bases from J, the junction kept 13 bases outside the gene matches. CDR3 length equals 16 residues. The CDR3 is CASSVSGGGSFYEQYF. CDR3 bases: TGTGCCAGTAGTGTCTCTGGGGGGGGTTCCTTCTACGAGCAGTACTTC.

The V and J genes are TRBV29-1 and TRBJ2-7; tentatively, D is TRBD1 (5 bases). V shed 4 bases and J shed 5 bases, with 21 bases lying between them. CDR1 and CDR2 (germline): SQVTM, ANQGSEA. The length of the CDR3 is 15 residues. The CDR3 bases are TGCAGCGTTGTTTTTTCCGTTTGGACACCGCACGAGCAGTACTTC. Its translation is CSVVFSVWTPHEQYF.

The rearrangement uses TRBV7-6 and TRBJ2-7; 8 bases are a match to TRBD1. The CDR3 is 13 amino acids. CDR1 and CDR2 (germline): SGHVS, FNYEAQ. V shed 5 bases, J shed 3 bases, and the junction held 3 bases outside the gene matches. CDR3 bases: TGTGCCAGCAGCGACACAGGGGGCTACGAGCAGTACTTC. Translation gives CASSDTGGYEQYF.

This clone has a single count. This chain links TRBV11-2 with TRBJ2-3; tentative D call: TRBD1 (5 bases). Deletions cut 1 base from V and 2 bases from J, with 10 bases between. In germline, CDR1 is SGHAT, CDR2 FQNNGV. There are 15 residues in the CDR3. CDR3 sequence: CASSLVGQATDTQYF. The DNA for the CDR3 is TGTGCCAGCAGCTTAGTAGGACAAGCCACAGATACGCAGTATTTT. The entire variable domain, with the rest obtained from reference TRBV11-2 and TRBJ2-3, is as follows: EAGVAQSPRYKIIEKRQSVAFWCNPISGHATLYWYQQILGQGPKLLIQFQNNGVVDDSQLPKDRFSAERLKGVDSTLKIQPAKLEDSAVYLCASSLVGQATDTQYFGPGTRLTVL.

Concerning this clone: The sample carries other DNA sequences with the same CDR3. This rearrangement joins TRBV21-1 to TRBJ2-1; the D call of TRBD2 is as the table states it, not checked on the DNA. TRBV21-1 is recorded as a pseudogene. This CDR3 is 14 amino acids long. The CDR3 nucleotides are TGTGCCAGCAAGCAGACTAGCGTCTACAATGAGCAGTTCTTC. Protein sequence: CASKQTSVYNEQFF.

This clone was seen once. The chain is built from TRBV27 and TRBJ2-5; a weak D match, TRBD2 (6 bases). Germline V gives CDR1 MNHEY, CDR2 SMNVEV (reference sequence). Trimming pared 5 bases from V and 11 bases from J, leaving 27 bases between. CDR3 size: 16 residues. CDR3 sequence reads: CASSQIREKRVWGQYF. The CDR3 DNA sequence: TGTGCCAGCAGTCAGATCCGGGAGAAGAGAGTATGGGGGCAGTACTTC.

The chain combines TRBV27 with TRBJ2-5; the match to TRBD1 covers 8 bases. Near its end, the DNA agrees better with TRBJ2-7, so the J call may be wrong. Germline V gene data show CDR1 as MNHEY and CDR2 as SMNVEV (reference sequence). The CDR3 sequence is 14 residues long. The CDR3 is CASSFSKTGAEQYF. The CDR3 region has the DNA TGTGCCAGCAGTTTTTCTAAGACAGGGGCCGAGCAGTACTTC.

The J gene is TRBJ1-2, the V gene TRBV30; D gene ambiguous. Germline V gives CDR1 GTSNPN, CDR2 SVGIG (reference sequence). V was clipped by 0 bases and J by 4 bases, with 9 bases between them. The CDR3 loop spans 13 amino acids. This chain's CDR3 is CAWSVRVSYGYTF. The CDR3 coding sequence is TGTGCCTGGAGTGTCCGGGTGTCCTATGGCTACACCTTC.

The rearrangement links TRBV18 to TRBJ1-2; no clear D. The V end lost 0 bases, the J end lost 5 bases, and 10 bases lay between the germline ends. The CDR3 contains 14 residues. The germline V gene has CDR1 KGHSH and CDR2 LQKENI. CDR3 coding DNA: TGTGCCAGCTCACCACCACTCGGGGTTTATGGCTACACCTTC. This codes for CASSPPLGVYGYTF. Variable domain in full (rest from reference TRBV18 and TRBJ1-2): NAGVMQNPRHLVRRRGQEARLRCSPMKGHSHVYWYRQLPEEGLKFMVYLQKENIIDESGMPKERFSAEFPKEGPSILRIQQVVRGDSAAYFCASSPPLGVYGYTFGSGTRLTVV.

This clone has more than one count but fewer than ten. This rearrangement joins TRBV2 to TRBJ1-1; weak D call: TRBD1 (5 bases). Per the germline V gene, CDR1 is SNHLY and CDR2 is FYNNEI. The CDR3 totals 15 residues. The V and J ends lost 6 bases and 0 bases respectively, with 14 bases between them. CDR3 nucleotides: TGTGCCAGCAGGACCAACGGGGGAGTGAACACTGAAGCTTTCTTT. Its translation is CASRTNGGVNTEAFF.

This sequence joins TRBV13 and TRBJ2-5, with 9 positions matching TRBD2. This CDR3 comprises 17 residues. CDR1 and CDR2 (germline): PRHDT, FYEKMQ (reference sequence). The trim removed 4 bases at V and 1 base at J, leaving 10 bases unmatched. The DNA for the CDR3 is TGTGCCAGCAGCTATGAGACTAGCGGAAAAAGCCAAGAGACCCAGTACTTC. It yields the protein CASSYETSGKSQETQYF.

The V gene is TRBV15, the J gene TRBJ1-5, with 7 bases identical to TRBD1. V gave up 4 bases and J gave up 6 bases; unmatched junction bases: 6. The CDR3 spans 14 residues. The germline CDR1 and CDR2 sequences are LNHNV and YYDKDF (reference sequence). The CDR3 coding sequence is TGTGCCACCAGCACACCTCAGGGGGGTCAGCCCCAGCATTTT. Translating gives CATSTPQGGQPQHF.

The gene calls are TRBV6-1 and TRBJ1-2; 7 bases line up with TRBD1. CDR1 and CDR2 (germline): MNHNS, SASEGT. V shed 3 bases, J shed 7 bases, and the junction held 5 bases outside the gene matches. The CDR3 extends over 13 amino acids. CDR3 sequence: CASSEGQLRGYTF. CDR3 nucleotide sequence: TGTGCCAGCAGTGAGGGACAGCTGCGTGGCTACACCTTC.